This TCR beta chain was profiled in a study of T-cell reconstitution after alpha-beta-depleted transplantation in children. Findings of the study overall: For some patients, TCRbeta diversity was high at day 60 because of recipient T cells and thymic progenitors that survived. Counts and diversity of T cells one year after transplant came mostly from newly produced T cells. By about two months after transplant, alpha-beta T cells reportedly arose from several hundred graft clones that had expanded.

V lost 0 bases to trimming and J lost 7 bases; unmatched junction nucleotides: 8. This CDR3 comprises 17 residues. Germline loops: CDR1 SGHRS, CDR2 YFSETQ. Regarding this clonotype: Its target is not known.

A TCRbeta library incorporating unique molecular identifiers was prepared. TCRdb fed the PCR reads into MiXCR, producing one record per CDR3 protein. The sample lists about 200,000 distinct CDR3 sequences, about 8.4% seen once, with 35% to 45% in the top ten. The specimen comprised PBMCs, mostly from graft donor cells, sampled 360 days after TCRalphabeta/CD19-depleted stem cell transplant. This sequence originates from a male patient aged 2-15 years who had a stem cell transplant for acute myeloid leukemia, so the T cells may come from the graft donor. J is TRBJ2-1 and V is TRBV5-1, with 12 bases identical to TRBD2. The CDR3 spells CASSLASGLAGGNEQFF. In DNA form, the CDR3 reads TGCGCCAGCAGCTTGGCCTCGGGACTAGCGGGTGGAAATGAGCAGTTCTTC.